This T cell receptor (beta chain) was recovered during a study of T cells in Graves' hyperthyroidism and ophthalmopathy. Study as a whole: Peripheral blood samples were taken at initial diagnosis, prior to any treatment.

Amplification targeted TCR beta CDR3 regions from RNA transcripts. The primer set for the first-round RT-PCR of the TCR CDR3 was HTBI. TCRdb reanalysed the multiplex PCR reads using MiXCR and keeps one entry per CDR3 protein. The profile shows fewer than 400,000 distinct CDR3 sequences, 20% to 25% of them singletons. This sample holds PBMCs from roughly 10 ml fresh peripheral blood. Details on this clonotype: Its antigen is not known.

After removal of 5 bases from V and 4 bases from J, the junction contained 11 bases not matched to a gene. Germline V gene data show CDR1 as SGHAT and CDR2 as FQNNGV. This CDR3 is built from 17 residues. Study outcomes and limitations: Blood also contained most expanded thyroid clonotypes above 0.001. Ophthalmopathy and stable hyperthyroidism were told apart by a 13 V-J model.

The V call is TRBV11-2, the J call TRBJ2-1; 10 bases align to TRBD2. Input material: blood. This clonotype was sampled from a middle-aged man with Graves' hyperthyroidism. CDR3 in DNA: TGTGCCAGCAGCCCCCGGCTAGCGGGAGACCGATACAATGAGCAGTTCTTC. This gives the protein CASSPRLAGDRYNEQFF.